The 3 T cell receptor beta chains below come from one sample, sequenced in a study of CD8 T cells in ankylosing spondylitis listed by TCRdb under 2017. Libraries came from 5' RACE. Sequencer: Illumina HiSeq 2500. TCRdb reran the public reads through fastp at Q25 and MiXCR, keeping productive beta chains. For every CDR3 protein sequence, its rows merge into one entry that carries the most common genes and DNA. The sample records 220,000 or so distinct CDR3 sequences, over 9.5% of which are singletons. Of the sample, 21% falls within the top ten clones. The sequencing input was blood, either unsorted or a sorted T cell fraction (not recorded which). These receptors were collected from a male donor with ankylosing spondylitis or in good health (not recorded which).

In this sample, this clonotype turned up many times. The rearrangement links TRBV12-3 or TRBV12-4 to TRBJ2-4; tentatively, D is TRBD2 (5 bases). The CDR3 consists of 12 residues. Trimming left V 8 bases short and J 6 bases short, with 11 bases between. DNA of the CDR3: TGTGCCAGCCGAGGCGAGGGAAACATTCAGTACTTC. It yields the protein CASRGEGNIQYF.

This clonotype has ten or more counts. The chain combines TRBV5-1 with TRBJ1-1, with D possibly matching TRBD1 (5 bases). Germline V CDR1 and CDR2: SGHRS, YFSETQ. This CDR3 is built from 13 residues. V lost 8 bases and J 2 bases, leaving 13 bases between the germline ends. CDR3 amino acids: CASRTGGNTEAFF. CDR3 coding DNA: TGCGCCAGTAGGACCGGGGGAAACACTGAAGCTTTCTTT.

This clonotype was seen many times. The genes are TRBV20-1 and TRBJ2-1; weak D call: TRBD2 (6 bases). Between the trimmed V and J ends, which lost 6 bases and 4 bases, there was a span of 19 bases. The CDR3 totals 15 residues. Per germline, CDR1 DFQATT and CDR2 SNEGSKA (reference sequence). This chain's CDR3 is CSAPRASGGYNEQFF. The CDR3 DNA reads TGCAGTGCCCCGAGGGCGTCCGGGGGTTACAATGAGCAGTTCTTC.